Listed below are T cell receptor beta chains from one sample, sequenced in a study of early T cells in non-severe SARS-CoV-2 infection. A single record per CDR3 protein comes from TCRdb applying MiXCR to the 5' RACE reads. The table lists approximately 60,000 distinct CDR3 sequences, more than 7% of them singletons. Here the sequenced sample was whole blood, taken at baseline. All receptors derive from an adult who was a healthcare worker with PCR-confirmed SARS-CoV-2 infection or an uninfected control (not recorded which). The conserved cysteine and the conserved F or W are not part of the CDR3 here. Each record gives: V gene, J gene, CDR3 protein.

>TRBV5-4|TRBJ1-1
ASSLSSSPSKGAF
>TRBV5-6|TRBJ2-1
ASSQLGLAGNNEQF
>TRBV2|TRBJ1-1
ASSEAAVEAF
>TRBV7-9|TRBJ2-2
ASSLRRNTGELF
>TRBV7-2|TRBJ1-2
ASSLGGQGYGYT
>TRBV23-1|TRBJ1-5
ASSQSPASGGNQPQH
>TRBV11-2|TRBJ2-2
ASSASGRGGTGELF
>TRBV12-3/TRBV12-4|TRBJ2-3
ASSLYIPSVSTDTQY
>TRBV12-3/TRBV12-4|TRBJ1-1
ASSLGQGMLTNEAF
>TRBV11-1|TRBJ2-3
ASSADRTTQY
>TRBV4-3|TRBJ2-7
ASSPGLPSYEQY
>TRBV7-9|TRBJ2-3
ASSSGLGRSTDTQY
>TRBV11-2|TRBJ2-7
ASSLVPGGPYEQY
>TRBV7-9|TRBJ1-3
ASSSSDREGNTIY
>TRBV6-6|TRBJ1-2
ASSYGTGAASLPGYT
>TRBV6-5|TRBJ2-7
ASSYPYIDYEQY
>TRBV19|TRBJ1-1
ASTNPSTGIAF
>TRBV6-2/TRBV6-3|TRBJ2-2
ASSRRLAGSNTGELF
>TRBV10-3|TRBJ2-7
AISAGGVEQY
>TRBV20-1|TRBJ2-5
SARGLQETQY
>TRBV10-2|TRBJ2-1
ASTRTSGISYNEQF
>TRBV6-4|TRBJ2-1
ASIHPEQF
>TRBV7-2|TRBJ2-3
ASSVSGASTDTQY
>TRBV6-6|TRBJ2-5
ASSYSDSGTGETQY
>TRBV6-1|TRBJ2-7
ASRRGSEQY
>TRBV5-8|TRBJ2-7
VSTWTRNEQY
>TRBV4-3|TRBJ1-5
ASSQVAGSNQPQH
>TRBV7-6|TRBJ1-2
ASSQDTYGYT
>TRBV7-2|TRBJ2-3
ASISLAIYTDTQY
>TRBV7-8|TRBJ2-2
ASSLLGGLQPRGPGELF
>TRBV15|TRBJ2-7
ATSRGGRTEQY